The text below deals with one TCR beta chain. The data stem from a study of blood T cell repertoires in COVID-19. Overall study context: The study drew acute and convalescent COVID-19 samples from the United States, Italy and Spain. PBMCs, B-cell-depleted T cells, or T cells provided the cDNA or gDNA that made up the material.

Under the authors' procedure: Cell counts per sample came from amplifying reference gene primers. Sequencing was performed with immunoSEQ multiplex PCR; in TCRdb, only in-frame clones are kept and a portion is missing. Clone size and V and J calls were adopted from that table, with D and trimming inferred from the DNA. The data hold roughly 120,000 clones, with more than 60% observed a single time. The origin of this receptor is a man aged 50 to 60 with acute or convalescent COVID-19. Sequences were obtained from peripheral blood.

The CDR3 loop is CASSRDQETQYF. In nucleotides, the CDR3 is TGTGCCAGCTCGCGAGATCAAGAGACCCAGTACTTC. The chain combines TRBV18 with TRBJ2-5; D not certain. The germline V and J ends were trimmed by 6 bases and 2 bases, with 7 bases remaining between them. This CDR3 region has 12 residues. The germline V gene encodes CDR1 KGHSH and CDR2 LQKENI. Supplemented by reference TRBV18 and TRBJ2-5, the full variable domain reads NAGVMQNPRHLVRRRGQEARLRCSPMKGHSHVYWYRQLPEEGLKFMVYLQKENIIDESGMPKERFSAEFPKEGPSILRIQQVVRGDSAAYFCASSRDQETQYFGPGTRLLVL.